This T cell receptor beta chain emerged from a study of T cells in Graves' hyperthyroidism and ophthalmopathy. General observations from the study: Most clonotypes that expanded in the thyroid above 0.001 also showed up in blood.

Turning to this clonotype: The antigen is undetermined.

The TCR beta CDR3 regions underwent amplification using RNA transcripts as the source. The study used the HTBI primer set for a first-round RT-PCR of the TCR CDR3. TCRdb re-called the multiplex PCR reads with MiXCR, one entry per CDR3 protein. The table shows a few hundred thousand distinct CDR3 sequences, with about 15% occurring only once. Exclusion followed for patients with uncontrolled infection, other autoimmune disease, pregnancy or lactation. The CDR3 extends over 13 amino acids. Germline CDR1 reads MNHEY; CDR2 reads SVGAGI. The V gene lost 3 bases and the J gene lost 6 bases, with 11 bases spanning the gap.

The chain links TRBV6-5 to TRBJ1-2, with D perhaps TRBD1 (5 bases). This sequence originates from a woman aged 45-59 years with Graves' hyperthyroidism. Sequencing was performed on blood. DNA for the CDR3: TGTGCCAGCAGTTATGAGGGGCCGCATGGCTACACCTTC. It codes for CASSYEGPHGYTF.